These T cell receptor beta chains were read from a single sample in a study of OX40 agonist ivuxolimab in advanced cancers. TCRdb keeps only in-frame clones here, not all; method: immunoSEQ multiplex PCR. The top ten hold about 6.5% of the sample, which has tens of thousands of clones, about 92% seen once. The sequencing here drew on CD4+ or CD8+ T cells sorted from blood, taken in a trial of the OX40 agonist ivuxolimab. These receptors were taken from an adult with an advanced solid tumor such as melanoma, head and neck, liver or kidney cancer. Both conserved end residues are part of each CDR3. D genes are given only for firm matches. Clone size is not always given. Where it is, it says once, few, many or a class for expanded clones.

d_gene	v_gene	abundance	j_gene	CDR3nt	CDR3aa
-	TRBV7-9	-	TRBJ1-1	TGTGCCAGCAGCTTAGGCAGCAACACTGAAGCTTTCTTT	CASSLGSNTEAFF
TRBD2	TRBV4-1	medium-sized	TRBJ2-1	TGCGCCAGCAGCCAAACAGGTAGCCGACTAGCGGGCTACAATGAGCAGTTCTTC	CASSQTGSRLAGYNEQFF
-	TRBV2	-	TRBJ1-1	TGTGCCAGCAGTGGACGGGGTCGGAACACTGAAGCTTTCTTT	CASSGRGRNTEAFF
-	TRBV27	once	TRBJ1-2	TGTGCCAGCAGTCCACGCGGAGCGAACTATGGCTACACCTTC	CASSPRGANYGYTF
TRBD1	TRBV6-5	-	TRBJ1-2	TGTGCCAGCGGATCATGGACAGGGAACTATGGCTACACCTTC	CASGSWTGNYGYTF
TRBD2	TRBV9	once	TRBJ2-2	TGTGCCAGCAGCGTAGGGAGCGGGATCAACACCGGGGAGCTGTTTTTT	CASSVGSGINTGELFF
-	TRBV30	-	TRBJ2-1	TGTGCCTGGAGTACCGGGCTCTATGAGCAGTTCTTC	CAWSTGLYEQFF
TRBD2	TRBV13	-	TRBJ2-1	TGTGCCAGCAGCTTCCAAGGTGGTAGCGGGAGTTTGGACTACAATGAGCAGTTCTTC	CASSFQGGSGSLDYNEQFF
-	TRBV6-5	-	TRBJ2-5	TGTGCCAGCATTCCGACGGGATCCGATCAAGAGACCCAGTACTTC	CASIPTGSDQETQYF
-	TRBV6-1	once	TRBJ1-1	TGTGCCAGCAGCACTGAAGCTTTCTTT	CASSTEAFF
-	TRBV4-1	-	TRBJ1-1	TGCGCCAGCAGCCAAGTTGTAGGGCGGCCGGCAGCTGAAGCTTTCTTT	CASSQVVGRPAAEAFF
-	TRBV27	-	TRBJ1-1	TGTGCCAGCAGCCTCGACCTCACAGGACACACTGAAGCTTTCTTT	CASSLDLTGHTEAFF
-	TRBV6-5	-	TRBJ1-1	TGTGCCAGCAGTTCGGAAGAGGCCACTGAAGCTTTCTTT	CASSSEEATEAFF
-	TRBV4-1	-	TRBJ1-5	TGCGCCAGCAGCCAAGATTCCCAGGGAAATCAGCCCCAGCATTTT	CASSQDSQGNQPQHF
TRBD1	TRBV15	-	TRBJ2-2	TGTGCCACCAGCAGTCCAACCGAGCACAGGGGTGGATCGAACACCGGGGAGCTGTTTTTT	CATSSPTEHRGGSNTGELFF
-	TRBV27	once	TRBJ1-5	TGTGCCAGCAGTCCCTGGTGGGTGACAGAGGACAATCAGCCCCAGCATTTT	CASSPWWVTEDNQPQHF
-	TRBV4-3	few	TRBJ1-4	TGCGCCAGCAGCCAAGACCAACTTAATGAAAAACTGTTTTTT	CASSQDQLNEKLFF
-	TRBV15	-	TRBJ1-1	TGTGCCACCAGCAGAGGAGGAGGACCCACTGAAGCTTTCTTT	CATSRGGGPTEAFF
-	TRBV6-4	-	TRBJ2-3	TGTGCCAGCAGTGTGCAGCCGACAGATACGCAGTATTTT	CASSVQPTDTQYF
-	TRBV6-5	-	TRBJ2-1	TGTGCCAGCAGTTGGACGGGTTCCTACAATGAGCAGTTCTTC	CASSWTGSYNEQFF
-	TRBV5-1	-	TRBJ1-1	TGCGCCAGCAGCATAGGGATGAACACTGAAGCTTTCTTT	CASSIGMNTEAFF
TRBD1	TRBV19	-	TRBJ2-7	TGTGCCAGTAGTGCAGGGACAGTATACGAGCAGTACTTC	CASSAGTVYEQYF
TRBD1	TRBV27	few	TRBJ1-4	TGTGCCAGCAGTACCGCAGGGGGTATGCAAAAACTGTTTTTT	CASSTAGGMQKLFF
-	TRBV5-1	-	TRBJ2-1	TGCGCCAGCAGCTTGGGGGATACTTTCAATGAGCAGTTCTTC	CASSLGDTFNEQFF
TRBD2	TRBV5-1	-	TRBJ2-1	TGCGCCAGCAGCTGGACGCCCAGCGGGGAGGTCAATGAGCAGTTCTTC	CASSWTPSGEVNEQFF
TRBD2	TRBV9	-	TRBJ2-3	TGTGCCAGCAGCGTAGTTCCTAGCGGGAGGACCACAGATACGCAGTATTTT	CASSVVPSGRTTDTQYF
-	TRBV25-1	-	TRBJ1-2	TGTGCCAGCACCCAGACGGCTAACTATGGCTACACCTTC	CASTQTANYGYTF
-	TRBV29-1	-	TRBJ2-2	TGCAGCGTTGTCAGTTGGGGAGCGGAGCCGAACACCGGGGAGCTGTTTTTT	CSVVSWGAEPNTGELFF
TRBD1	TRBV13	-	TRBJ2-1	TGTGCCAGCAGCCGCATCGACAGGGCCTTTAACAATGAGCAGTTCTTC	CASSRIDRAFNNEQFF
-	TRBV19	-	TRBJ1-5	TGTGCCAGTAGTATACCAGCGGGAGGTGAGGAGGATCAGCCCCAGCATTTT	CASSIPAGGEEDQPQHF
-	TRBV27	-	TRBJ1-2	TGTGCCAGCAGTGGCCCCCGTTCACGCGGCTACACCTTC	CASSGPRSRGYTF
-	TRBV5-6	-	TRBJ2-3	TGTGCCAGCAGCTTGGTCTCAGATACGCAGTATTTT	CASSLVSDTQYF
-	TRBV19	medium-sized	TRBJ1-6	TGTGCCAGTAGTATCCGGAGCGATAATTCACCCCTCCACTTT	CASSIRSDNSPLHF
-	TRBV5-4	-	TRBJ2-1	TGTGCCAGCGGGGAGGGGGCTAATGAGCAGTTCTTC	CASGEGANEQFF